This T cell receptor beta chain comes out of a study of OX40 agonist ivuxolimab in advanced cancers. TCRdb's copy holds only in-frame clones and misses some; the assay was immunoSEQ multiplex PCR. Here the sample spans approximately 60,000 clones, more than 75% being singletons. There are 17 residues in the CDR3. Germline CDR1 and CDR2: SNHLY and FYNNEI. V was pared by 4 bases and J by 4 bases, with 6 bases of the junction left unmatched. The origin of this receptor is an adult with an advanced solid tumor such as melanoma, head and neck, liver or kidney cancer. Sequencing was performed on CD4+ or CD8+ T cells sorted from blood, taken in a trial of the OX40 agonist ivuxolimab. The rearrangement uses TRBV2 and TRBJ2-3; 15 bases line up with TRBD2. The CDR3, as DNA: TGTGCCAGCAGTGCCGGGACTAGCGGGAGGAGGGCAGATACGCAGTATTTT. It translates to CASSAGTSGRRADTQYF.